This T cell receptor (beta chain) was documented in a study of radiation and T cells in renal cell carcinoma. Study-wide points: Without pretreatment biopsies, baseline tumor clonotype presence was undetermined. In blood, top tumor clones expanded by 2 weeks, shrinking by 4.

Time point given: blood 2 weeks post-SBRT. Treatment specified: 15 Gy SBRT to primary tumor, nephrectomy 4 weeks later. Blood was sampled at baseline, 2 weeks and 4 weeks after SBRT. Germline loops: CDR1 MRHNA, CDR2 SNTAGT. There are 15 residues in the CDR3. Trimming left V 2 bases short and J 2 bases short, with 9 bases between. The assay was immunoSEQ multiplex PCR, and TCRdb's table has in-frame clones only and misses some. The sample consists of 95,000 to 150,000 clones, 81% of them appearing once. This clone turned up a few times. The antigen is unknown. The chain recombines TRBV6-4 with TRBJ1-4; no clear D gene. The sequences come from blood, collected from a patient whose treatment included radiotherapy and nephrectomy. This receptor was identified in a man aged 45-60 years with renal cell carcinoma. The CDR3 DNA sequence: TGTGCCAGCAGTGACCTTAAATTTACTAATGAAAAACTGTTTTTT. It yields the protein CASSDLKFTNEKLFF.